Each of the 28 T cell receptor beta chains below was sequenced from the same sample in a study of T cell repertoires in cytomegalovirus infection. TCRdb reprocessed the reads with MiXCR, giving one entry per CDR3 protein. This table holds 630,000 or so distinct CDR3 sequences, 24% found once. The sequenced sample consisted of CD8+ T cells from PBMCs. The receptors were sampled from a human donor in good health (CMV status not recorded). Some clones in this sample may be carry-over from other donors' samples.

This clonotype was counted many times. The chain links TRBV7-3 to TRBJ1-2; possibly TRBD1 for D (6 bases). Germline values: CDR1 SGHTA, CDR2 FQGTGA. The CDR3 has 13 amino acids. V lost 5 bases to trimming and J lost 7 bases, with 14 bases between them. Here the CDR3 DNA reads TGTGCCAGCAGCCTACAGGGAGGGGGTGGCTACACCTTC. Its translation: CASSLQGGGGYTF.

This clonotype was counted at least ten times. The chain couples TRBV7-9 to TRBJ2-7, with a weak D call TRBD2 (6 bases). Germline CDR1 is SEHNR and CDR2 is FQNEAQ (reference sequence). The CDR3 is 15 residues long. V lost 4 bases, J lost 0 bases, and 13 bases lay in between. CDR3 DNA sequence: TGTGCCAGCAGCTGGTCGGCGGGAAACTCCTACGAGCAGTACTTC. Translated, it gives CASSWSAGNSYEQYF.

This clonotype was detected many times. V usage is TRBV28 and J usage is TRBJ1-5, with 7 bases matching TRBD1. The CDR3 is made up of 17 amino acids. V was pared by 4 bases and J by 0 bases, with 9 bases of the junction left unmatched. CDR1 and CDR2 from the germline V gene are MDHEN and SYDVKM. The DNA of the CDR3 is TGTGCCAGCAGTTCAATCGACAGGGACTATAGCAATCAGCCCCAGCATTTT. This encodes CASSSIDRDYSNQPQHF.

The V and J genes are TRBV6-6 and TRBJ2-2; D is possibly TRBD1 or TRBD2 (5 bases each). Trimming removed 8 bases from V and 5 bases from J, with 12 bases in between. Germline V lookup: CDR1 MNHNY, CDR2 SVGAGI (reference sequence). The CDR3 runs 13 residues. CDR3 loop: CASEGRRTGELFF. Written as DNA, the CDR3 is TGTGCCAGCGAGGGACGACGGACCGGGGAGCTGTTTTTT.

The chain combines TRBV24-1 with TRBJ2-5, with 10 positions matching TRBD2. The CDR3 spans 16 residues. V was clipped by 4 bases and J by 4 bases; unmatched bases: 8. Germline V gene data show CDR1 as KGHDR and CDR2 as SFDVKD. CDR3 nucleotide sequence: TGTGCCACCAGTGAAGGAGTAGCGGGGGGTCCAGAGACCCAGTACTTC. This codes for CATSEGVAGGPETQYF.

This clonotype was picked up many times. Lacking the conserved final phenylalanine or tryptophan, this CDR3 likely reflects a read error. This chain joins TRBV12-3 or TRBV12-4 and TRBJ2-1; TRBD1 agrees at 12 bases. J was trimmed by 7 bases and V by 6 bases; bases with no gene match: 10. The CDR3 totals 16 residues. The CDR3 nucleotides read TGTGCCAGCAGCCCCCCGGGACAGGGGGCTCTGAATGAGCAGTTCCTC. Protein: CASSPPGQGALNEQFL.

This clonotype was observed at least ten times. The rearrangement joins TRBV7-8 to TRBJ2-2; 10 nucleotides match TRBD2. This CDR3 is built from 16 residues. Trimming removed 5 bases from V and 1 base from J; junction bases left unmatched: 4. In germline, CDR1 is SGHVS, CDR2 FQNEAQ. In DNA, the CDR3 is TGTGCCAGCAGCCCAGCGGGGGGGGTGAACACCGGGGAGCTGTTTTTT. Protein: CASSPAGGVNTGELFF. The variable domain in full, completed from reference TRBV7-8 and TRBJ2-2, reads GAGVSQSPRYKVAKRGQDVALRCDPISGHVSLFWYQQALGQGPEFLTYFQNEAQLDKSGLPSDRFFAERPEGSVSTLKIQRTQQEDSAVYLCASSPAGGVNTGELFFGEGSRLTVL.

The chain couples TRBV10-3 to TRBJ1-4; 7 nucleotides match TRBD1. V was pared by 5 bases and J by 1 base, with 7 bases of the junction left unmatched. The CDR3 is made up of 16 amino acids. The germline gives CDR1 ENHRY, CDR2 SYGVKD. CDR3 residues: CAISPHRGETNEKLFF. The CDR3 nucleotides are TGTGCCATCAGTCCACACAGGGGCGAAACTAATGAAAAACTGTTTTTT.

Turning to this clonotype: At one end, the junction sequence differs from germline, possibly due to a read error. The genes are TRBV12-5 and TRBJ2-3; D gene unclear. The V gene's germline CDR1 is LGHNT and CDR2 FRNRAP. This CDR3 has 15 amino acids. Here the CDR3 reads CASGLIRIIEDMQYF. CDR3 DNA: TGTGCTAGTGGTTTGATACGAATCATCGAAGATATGCAGTATTTT.

The chain is built from TRBV25-1 and TRBJ2-1, with D perhaps matching TRBD1 (5 bases). The CDR3 has 14 residues. The germline V gene has CDR1 MGHDK and CDR2 SYGVNS. Trimming shortened V by 4 bases and J by 5 bases, and 12 bases separated the two germline ends. The CDR3 sequence: CASSAPGIHNEQFF. The CDR3, as DNA: TGTGCCAGCAGTGCCCCAGGGATCCACAATGAGCAGTTCTTC.

This clonotype was counted ten times or more. The CDR3 loop reads CASSFLTGGYTF. The CDR3 bases are TGTGCCAGCAGCTTCCTGACAGGCGGCTACACCTTC. V gene TRBV7-2 combines with J gene TRBJ1-2; possibly TRBD1 for D (6 bases). The V and J ends lost 3 bases and 8 bases respectively, with 10 bases between them. CDR3 length equals 12 residues. Germline values: CDR1 SGHTA, CDR2 FQGNSA.

As to this clonotype: Just one base apart from a much larger clone, this may be a read error. CDR3 nucleotides: TGTGTCAGCAGCCCTCCGCCCTCGGATACGCAGTATTTT. Protein: CVSSPPPSDTQYF. This chain connects TRBV7-6 to TRBJ2-3, with unresolved D. Germline loops: CDR1 SGHVS, CDR2 FNYEAQ. This CDR3 contains 13 residues.

This chain connects TRBV29-1 to TRBJ2-1; D tentatively fits TRBD1 or TRBD2 (6 bases each). The CDR3 is made up of 14 amino acids. Germline V gene lookup returns CDR1 SQVTM and CDR2 ANQGSEA. V lost 8 bases to trimming and J lost 1 base, with 15 bases between them. CDR3 sequence reads: CSTEGGFSYNEQFF. DNA of the CDR3: TGCAGCACCGAAGGGGGGTTTTCCTACAATGAGCAGTTCTTC.

This clonotype has more than one count but fewer than ten. CDR3 nucleotides: TGTGCCAGCAGCCCTCGACTAGGAGAAGAGACCCAGTACTTC. Protein sequence: CASSPRLGEETQYF. The V call is TRBV7-9, the J call TRBJ2-5, with D possibly TRBD2 on 6 matching bases. The V and J ends lost 5 bases and 3 bases respectively, with 13 bases between them. The length of the CDR3 is 14 residues. Germline-derived CDR1 and CDR2 are SEHNR and FQNEAQ (reference sequence). The complete variable domain, with remaining parts taken from reference TRBV7-9 and TRBJ2-5, reads DTGVSQNPRHKITKRGQNVTFRCDPISEHNRLYWYRQTLGQGPEFLTYFQNEAQLEKSRLLSDRFSAERPKGSFSTLEIQRTEQGDSAMYLCASSPRLGEETQYFGPGTRLLVL.

A few counts support this clonotype. The chain has TRBV29-1 and TRBJ2-1; D is possibly TRBD1 (6 bases). This CDR3 region has 17 residues. Per the germline V gene, CDR1 is SQVTM and CDR2 is ANQGSEA. Trimming took off 3 bases at V and 3 bases at J, with 21 bases between the two ends. CDR3 amino acids: CSVDSSAGTRDYNEQFF. The CDR3 DNA sequence: TGCAGCGTTGATTCTTCGGCCGGGACACGGGACTACAATGAGCAGTTCTTC.

This clonotype was seen repeatedly, ten times or more. The chain combines TRBV7-9 with TRBJ2-2; 11 bases agree with TRBD1. The CDR3 length is 16 residues. V trimming: 5 bases; J trimming: 3 bases; junction bases outside the gene matches: 5. From germline, CDR1 is SEHNR and CDR2 FQNEAQ (reference sequence). CDR3 sequence reads: CASSPGQGADTGELFF. As DNA, the CDR3 is TGTGCCAGCAGCCCTGGACAGGGGGCAGACACCGGGGAGCTGTTTTTT. The full variable domain, with the rest looked up from reference TRBV7-9 and TRBJ2-2, is DTGVSQNPRHKITKRGQNVTFRCDPISEHNRLYWYRQTLGQGPEFLTYFQNEAQLEKSRLLSDRFSAERPKGSFSTLEIQRTEQGDSAMYLCASSPGQGADTGELFFGEGSRLTVL.

This clonotype was detected ten times or more. This rearrangement joins TRBV7-2 to TRBJ2-7; weak D call: TRBD2 (6 bases). This CDR3 spans 14 amino acids. V was clipped by 2 bases and J by 5 bases, with 13 bases between them. From germline, CDR1 is SGHTA and CDR2 FQGNSA. The CDR3 loop is CASSLPAGPNEQYF. CDR3 sequence (DNA): TGTGCCAGCAGCTTACCAGCGGGCCCGAACGAGCAGTACTTC.

This clonotype appeared once. A read error may account for a junction end that differs from germline. The genes are TRBV12-3 or TRBV12-4 and TRBJ2-4; TRBD1 aligns across 7 bases. The CDR3 has 14 residues. CDR3 bases: TGTGTCAGCGTCACAGGGGCCGACGAAAACATTCAGTACTTC. Translated: CVSVTGADENIQYF.

This clonotype was picked up many times. This chain connects TRBV7-2 to TRBJ2-5; no definite D call. CDR3 length: 13 residues. V lost 5 bases, J lost 3 bases, and 10 bases lay in between. Germline assignment: CDR1 SGHTA and CDR2 FQGNSA. CDR3 DNA: TGTGCCAGCAGCCTAGTGGCCGAAGAGACCCAGTACTTC. Amino acids: CASSLVAEETQYF.

This clonotype was detected ten times or more. The chain links TRBV2 to TRBJ2-5; 7 nucleotides align to TRBD1. V lost 2 bases, J lost 4 bases, and 7 bases stayed unmatched. Germline V gene lookup returns CDR1 SNHLY and CDR2 FYNNEI. CDR3 length equals 15 residues. The CDR3 DNA is TGTGCCAGCAGTGAAAGACAGGGTGAAGGAGAGACCCAGTACTTC. This gives the protein CASSERQGEGETQYF.

The chain links TRBV7-3 to TRBJ1-1; D may be TRBD1 (5 bases). The CDR3 spans 15 residues. Trimming shortened V by 4 bases and J by 0 bases, and 12 bases separated the two germline ends. Germline lookup yields CDR1 SGHTA and CDR2 FQGTGA. The CDR3 DNA reads as TGTGCCAGCAGCTCGGGGACTGAGATGAACACTGAAGCTTTCTTT. Translated: CASSSGTEMNTEAFF.

This clonotype was counted many times. The J gene is TRBJ2-1, the V gene TRBV7-6; TRBD2 agrees at 10 bases. Germline CDR1 SGHVS, CDR2 FNYEAQ. The CDR3 extends over 18 amino acids. With 2 bases clipped from V and 3 bases from J, the junction kept 10 bases outside the gene matches. The DNA of the CDR3 is TGTGCCAGCAGCTTACGGCGTAGCGGGGGGACTAACTACAATGAGCAGTTCTTC. It codes for CASSLRRSGGTNYNEQFF.

The genes are TRBV6-2 or TRBV6-3 and TRBJ2-1; no clear D gene. This CDR3 region has 15 residues. Germline CDR1 MNHEY, CDR2 SVGEGT. The V and J ends lost 4 bases and 0 bases respectively, with 10 bases between them. The CDR3 protein is CASSSVFSSYNEQFF. The CDR3 DNA sequence: TGTGCCAGCAGTTCCGTATTCAGCTCCTACAATGAGCAGTTCTTC.

The gene calls are TRBV20-1 and TRBJ2-7, with D tentatively TRBD2 (5 bases). This CDR3 region has 13 residues. Germline CDR1 reads DFQATT; CDR2 reads SNEGSKA (reference sequence). Written as DNA, the CDR3 is TGCAGCGCCCCCGGGGTATACTCCTACGAGCAGTACTTC. Residues: CSAPGVYSYEQYF.

The genes are TRBV10-3 and TRBJ2-1, with no clear D. This CDR3 is built from 11 residues. Germline assignment: CDR1 ENHRY and CDR2 SYGVKD. V was pared by 2 bases and J by 14 bases, with 10 bases between. CDR3 coding DNA: TGTGCCATCAGTGAGGGTCTATTTGAGTTCTTC. It yields the protein CAISEGLFEFF.

The table lists this clonotype with many counts. The V gene is TRBV29-1, the J gene TRBJ2-3; D is possibly TRBD1 (6 bases). Germline-derived CDR1 and CDR2 are SQVTM and ANQGSEA. The CDR3 totals 15 residues. Deletions cut 4 bases from V and 2 bases from J, with 16 bases between. The CDR3 DNA reads as TGCAGCGTTGGTCCCAGGGGTATGGACACAGATACGCAGTATTTT. This codes for CSVGPRGMDTDTQYF.

V usage is TRBV6-2 or TRBV6-3 and J usage is TRBJ2-5; 7 bases fit TRBD2. CDR1 MNHEY and CDR2 SVGEGT come from the germline V gene. The CDR3 has 12 amino acids. J lost 9 bases, V lost 4 bases, and 5 bases had no gene match. The CDR3 DNA sequence: TGTGCCAGCAGTTCCACTCGGGGGGCCCAGTACTTC. It yields the protein CASSSTRGAQYF.

This clonotype came up a few times. The chain combines TRBV20-1 with TRBJ2-1; TRBD2 is a possible D gene (7 bases). Looked up from germline, CDR1 is DFQATT and CDR2 is SNEGSKA (reference sequence). This CDR3 spans 14 amino acids. V gave up 7 bases and J gave up 1 base, with 14 bases separating them. CDR3 region: CSGPSGTSYNEQFF. CDR3 sequence (DNA): TGCAGTGGCCCCAGCGGGACATCCTACAATGAGCAGTTCTTC.